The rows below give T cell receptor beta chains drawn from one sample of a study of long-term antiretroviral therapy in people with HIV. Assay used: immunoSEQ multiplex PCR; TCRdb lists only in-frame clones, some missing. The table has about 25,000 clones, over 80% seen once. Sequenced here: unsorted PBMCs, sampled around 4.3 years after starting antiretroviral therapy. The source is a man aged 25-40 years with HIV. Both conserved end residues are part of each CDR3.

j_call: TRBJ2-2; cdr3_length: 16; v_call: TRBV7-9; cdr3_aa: CASSPPGTSITGELFF
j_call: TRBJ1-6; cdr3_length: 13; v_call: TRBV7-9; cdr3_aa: CASSSRTYSPLHF
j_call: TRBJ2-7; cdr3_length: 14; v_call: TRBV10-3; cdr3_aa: CAIRGDTTGKEQYF
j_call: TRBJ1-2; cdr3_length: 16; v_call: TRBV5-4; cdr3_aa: CASSTAGGGAPGGYTF
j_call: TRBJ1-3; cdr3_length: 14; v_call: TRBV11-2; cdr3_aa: CASSLMGSGNTIYF
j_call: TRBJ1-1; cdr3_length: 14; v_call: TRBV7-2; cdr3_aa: CASSLIRLNTEAFF
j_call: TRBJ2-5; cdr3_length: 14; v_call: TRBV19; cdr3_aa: CASSSRDLQETQYF
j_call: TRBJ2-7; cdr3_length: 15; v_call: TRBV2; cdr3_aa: CASSDPGQASYEQYF
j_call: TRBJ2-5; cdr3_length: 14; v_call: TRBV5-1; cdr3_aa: CASSFAGVGETQYF
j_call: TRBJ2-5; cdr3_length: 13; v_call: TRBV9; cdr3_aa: CASSPVFGETQYF
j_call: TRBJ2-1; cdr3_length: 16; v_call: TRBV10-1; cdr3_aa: CASRPGLAGGPDEQFF
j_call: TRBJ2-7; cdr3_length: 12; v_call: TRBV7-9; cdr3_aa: CASATGGYEQYF
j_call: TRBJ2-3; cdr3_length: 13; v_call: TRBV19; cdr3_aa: CASSSQSRTAQYF
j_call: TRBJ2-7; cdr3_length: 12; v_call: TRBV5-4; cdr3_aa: CASSRGQSEQYF
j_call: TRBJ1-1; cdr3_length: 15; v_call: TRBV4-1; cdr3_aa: CASSQGGPSNTEAFF
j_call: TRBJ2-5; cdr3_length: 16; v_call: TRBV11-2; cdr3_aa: CASSLDPGLAEETQYF
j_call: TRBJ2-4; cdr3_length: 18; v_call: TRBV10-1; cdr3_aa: CASSGGLAGGGAKNIQYF
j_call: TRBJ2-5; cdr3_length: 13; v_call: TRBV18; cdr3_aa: CASSPPTLETQYF
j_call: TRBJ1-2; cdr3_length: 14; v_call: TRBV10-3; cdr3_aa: CAISDRNPNYGYTF
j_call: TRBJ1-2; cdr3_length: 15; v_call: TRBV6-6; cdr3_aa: CASSYGEGADYGYTF
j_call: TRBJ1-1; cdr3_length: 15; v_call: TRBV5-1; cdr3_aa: CASSPTHTGDTEAFF
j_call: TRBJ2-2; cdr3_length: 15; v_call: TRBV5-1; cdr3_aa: CASSLVSTEPGELFF
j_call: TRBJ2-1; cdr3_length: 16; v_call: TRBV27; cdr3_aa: CASSPLNGRQVNEQFF
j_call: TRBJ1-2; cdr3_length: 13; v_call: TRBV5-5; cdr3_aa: CASSSWGVSGYTF
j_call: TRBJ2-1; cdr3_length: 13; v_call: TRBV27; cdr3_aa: CASSSEGGGEQFF
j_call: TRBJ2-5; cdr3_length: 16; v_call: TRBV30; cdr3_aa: CAWSERYRVLRGTQYF
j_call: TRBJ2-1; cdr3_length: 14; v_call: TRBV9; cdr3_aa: CASSVRTDANEQFF
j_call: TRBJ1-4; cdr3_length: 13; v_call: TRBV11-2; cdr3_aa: CASTLSFNEKLFF
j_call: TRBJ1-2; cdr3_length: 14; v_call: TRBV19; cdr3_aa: CASSIDRGNYGYTF
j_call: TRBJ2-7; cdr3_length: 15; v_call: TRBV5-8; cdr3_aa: CASSLIPPNVYEQYF
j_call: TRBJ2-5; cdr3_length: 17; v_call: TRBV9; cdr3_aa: CASSTRSDATRRETQYF
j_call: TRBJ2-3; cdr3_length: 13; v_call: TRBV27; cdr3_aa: CASATGSGDTQYF
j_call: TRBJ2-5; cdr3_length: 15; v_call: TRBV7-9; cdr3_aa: CASSLVSSGEETQYF
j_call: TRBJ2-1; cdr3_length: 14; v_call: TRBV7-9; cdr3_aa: CASSLSGDYNEQFF
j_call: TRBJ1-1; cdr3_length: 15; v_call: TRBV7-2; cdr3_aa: CASSLGTTGNTEAFF
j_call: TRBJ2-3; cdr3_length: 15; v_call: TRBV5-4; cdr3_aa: CASINEQGLADTQYF
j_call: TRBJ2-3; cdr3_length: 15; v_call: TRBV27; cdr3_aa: CASSLSPSFTDTQYF
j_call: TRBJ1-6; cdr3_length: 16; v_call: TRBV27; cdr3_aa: CASSLSRQGAPSPLHF
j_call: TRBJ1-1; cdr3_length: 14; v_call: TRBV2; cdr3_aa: CASSEGQGFTEAFF
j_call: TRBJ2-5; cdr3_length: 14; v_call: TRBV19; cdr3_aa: CASSPGLIQETQYF
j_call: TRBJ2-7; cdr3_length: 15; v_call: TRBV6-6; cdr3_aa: CASHSPGTSSYEQYF
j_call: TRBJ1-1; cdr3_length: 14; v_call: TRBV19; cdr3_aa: CASRIAGENTEAFF